The clone carrying this T cell receptor (beta chain) was seen repeatedly, ten times or more. The antigen is unknown. The data were taken from a study of metastatic and nonmetastatic thyroid tumors. Study at large: Repertoires from blood and tumor or nodule tissue of malignant and benign thyroid patients were compared.

V was trimmed by 3 bases and J by 7 bases, leaving 16 bases between them. The CDR3 length is 14 residues. Germline values: CDR1 DFQATT, CDR2 SNEGSKA (reference sequence). Methods used by the authors: It was from CDR3 differences across clinicopathological groups that a distant-metastasis classifier for papillary thyroid cancer was built. TCRdb used MiXCR to call clones anew from the PCR reads. In this record, the V and J calls reflect TCRdb's handling and not the investigators' own analysis. Of over 45,000 clones listed, roughly a fifth are singletons. Overall study results and limits: Benign nodules were reported to have significantly lower TCR beta diversity than malignant thyroid tumors, in blood and tumor.

No patient had received any treatment before thyroid surgery. V gene TRBV20-1 combines with J gene TRBJ2-1, with a weak D call TRBD2 (6 bases). Sample: blood. The origin of this receptor is a male donor with papillary thyroid cancer or a benign thyroid nodule (not recorded which). Some clones in this sample may be carry-over from other donors' samples. The CDR3 sequence: CSARTGVQWNEQFF. The DNA of the CDR3 is TGCAGTGCTAGGACGGGAGTTCAATGGAATGAGCAGTTCTTC.